The present T cell receptor beta chain was sequenced within a study of blood T cell repertoires in COVID-19. Study overall: Both acute and convalescent COVID-19 samples were obtained from the United States, Italy and Spain. Nucleic acid was either cDNA or gDNA, and it came from T cells, B-cell-depleted T cells, or PBMCs.

As handled by the study authors: The authors estimated nucleated cell counts from reference gene primer amplification. The protocol was immunoSEQ multiplex PCR, while the TCRdb copy is restricted to in-frame clones and leaves out a portion. The D gene and trimming were derived from the DNA, and the V and J assignments and clone size from that table. The sample lists roughly 150,000 clones; around nine tenths were seen once. This CDR3 comprises 15 residues. In germline, CDR1 is SGDLS, CDR2 YYNGEE. The trim removed 3 bases at V and 5 bases at J, leaving 3 bases unmatched. This chain links TRBV9 with TRBJ2-1, with 12 bases lining up with TRBD2. The TCR sequence derives from a man in his fifties or sixties who had recovered from COVID-19. The sample comprised peripheral blood. The CDR3 DNA reads TGTGCCAGCAGCGGACTAGCGGGGGTCCACAATGAGCAGTTCTTC. Residues: CASSGLAGVHNEQFF.